The rows below give T cell receptor beta chains drawn from one sample of a study of blood T cell repertoires in COVID-19. The table came from immunoSEQ multiplex PCR; TCRdb's copy has only in-frame clones and leaves some out. The sample consists of hundreds of thousands of clones, roughly 86% of them appearing once. The sample taken for sequencing was peripheral blood. These TCRs come from a human donor in a cohort sampled during active COVID-19. CDR3s include the opening cysteine and the closing phenylalanine or tryptophan. The D gene is left open where the match is weak. Part of the rows lack a size; the others show once, few, many or a class for expanded clones.

>TRBJ1-3|NA|TRBV4-1|NA
CASSQDAGSSGNTIYF
TGCGCCAGCAGCCAAGATGCGGGGAGCTCTGGAAACACCATATATTTT
>TRBJ2-5|NA|TRBV5-6|NA
CASSLHTGEAETQYF
TGTGCCAGCAGCTTGCACACAGGGGAGGCGGAGACCCAGTACTTC
>TRBJ2-7|NA|TRBV28|TRBD2
CASRISGGSYEQYF
TGTGCCAGCAGAATTAGCGGGGGGAGCTACGAGCAGTACTTC
>TRBJ2-5|NA|TRBV29-1|NA
CSVVSRGTHQETQYF
TGCAGCGTTGTTTCCCGGGGGACCCACCAAGAGACCCAGTACTTC
>TRBJ2-7|NA|TRBV19|TRBD2
CASRPAASGSSYEQYF
TGTGCCAGTAGACCGGCCGCTAGCGGGAGCTCCTACGAGCAGTACTTC
>TRBJ1-3|NA|TRBV21-1|NA
CASSKEPGVPSGNTIYF
TGTGCCAGCAGCAAAGAACCAGGGGTCCCCTCTGGAAACACCATATATTTT
>TRBJ2-1|NA|TRBV7-9|TRBD2
CASRHRLAGGRRGSEQFF
TGTGCCAGCCGCCACCGACTAGCGGGAGGACGGAGGGGTAGTGAGCAGTTCTTC
>TRBJ1-2|NA|TRBV7-8|NA
CASSLGRLDRLYGYTF
TGTGCCAGCAGCTTAGGTAGGCTCGACAGACTGTATGGCTACACCTTC
>TRBJ1-1|few|TRBV18|TRBD1
CASSRQGAVEAFF
TGTGCCAGCTCACGACAGGGGGCTGTCGAAGCTTTCTTT
>TRBJ1-3|NA|TRBV6-5|TRBD1
CASSYGTGVGNTIYF
TGTGCCAGCAGTTACGGGACAGGGGTCGGAAACACCATATATTTT
>TRBJ2-3|NA|TRBV6-5|TRBD1
CASSRDSRSTDTQYF
TGTGCCAGCAGCCGGGACAGCAGAAGCACAGATACGCAGTATTTT
>TRBJ1-2|NA|TRBV5-1|NA
CASSLQQLGGEGYTF
TGCGCCAGCAGCTTGCAACAACTCGGCGGTGAGGGCTACACCTTC
>TRBJ2-3|NA|TRBV30|NA
CAWGSYRTDTQYF
TGTGCCTGGGGTTCCTACCGCACAGATACGCAGTATTTT
>TRBJ1-1|NA|TRBV5-1|TRBD1
CASSDRGGNTEAFF
TGCGCCAGCAGCGACAGGGGGGGTAACACTGAAGCTTTCTTT
>TRBJ2-5|NA|TRBV7-9|NA
CASSLSARKETQYF
TGTGCCAGCAGCTTGAGCGCGCGAAAAGAGACCCAGTACTTC
>TRBJ2-1|once|TRBV11-2|TRBD2
CASRLTSGGFGEQFF
TGTGCCAGCAGGCTGACTAGCGGGGGGTTTGGAGAGCAGTTCTTC
>TRBJ1-6|once|TRBV14|NA
CASSRLRGGEGSPLHF
TGTGCCAGCAGCCGCCTACGCGGGGGCGAAGGTTCACCCCTCCACTTT
>TRBJ2-2|NA|TRBV19|NA
CASSIALTGELFF
TGTGCCAGTAGTATAGCCCTCACCGGGGAGCTGTTTTTT
>TRBJ2-2|NA|TRBV5-1|TRBD1
CASSLYPQYRDRGNTGELFF
TGCGCCAGCAGCTTGTATCCCCAATACCGGGACAGGGGCAACACCGGGGAGCTGTTTTTT
>TRBJ2-1|once|TRBV5-6|TRBD2
CASSRLAGGTISSYNEQFF
TGTGCCAGCAGCAGACTAGCGGGGGGCACCATCAGCTCCTACAATGAGCAGTTCTTC
>TRBJ2-7|NA|TRBV29-1|TRBD2
CSITSGVVYEQYF
TGCAGTATAACTAGCGGGGTCGTCTACGAGCAGTACTTC